A selection of T cell receptor beta chains follows, all from one sample in a study of blood T cells in healthy people across ages. TCRdb re-analysed the 5' RACE reads in MiXCR, keeping a single row per CDR3 protein. This sample yields 600,000 to 1,000,000 distinct CDR3 sequences, of which roughly 64% are seen a single time; roughly 22% belongs to the top ten. Sequenced material: blood. The receptors originated from a young man in good health. The CDR3 runs from the conserved cysteine through the conserved F or W. D genes are given only for firm matches. Size values are once, few and many counts, or a class for expanded clones, and some rows have none.

V gene	D gene	clone size	J gene	CDR3 protein	CDR3 DNA
TRBV7-2	TRBD2	.	TRBJ2-1	CASSPAAGGYEQFF	TGTGCCAGCAGCCCCGCGGCGGGAGGGTACGAGCAGTTCTTC
TRBV20-1	.	.	TRBJ1-1	CSAFRTRDPVGAFF	TGCAGTGCTTTCCGTACCCGGGACCCCGTCGGGGCTTTCTTT
TRBV28	TRBD2	few	TRBJ2-4	CASSDGLGNIQYF	TGTGCCAGCAGTGACGGACTAGGAAACATTCAGTACTTC
TRBV20-1	.	.	TRBJ2-6	CSARGLGANVLTF	TGCAGTGCTAGGGGTCTTGGGGCCAACGTCCTGACTTTC
TRBV12-3/TRBV12-4	TRBD1	.	TRBJ1-2	CASRLGQGDGYTF	TGTGCCAGCAGACTCGGACAGGGGGACGGCTACACCTTC
TRBV12-3/TRBV12-4	.	few	TRBJ1-1	CASRLGPEAFF	TGTGCCAGCAGATTAGGCCCTGAAGCTTTCTTT
TRBV27	.	.	TRBJ1-1	CASSLSFRGTNTEAFF	TGTGCCAGCAGTTTATCGTTTCGGGGGACGAACACTGAAGCTTTCTTT
TRBV11-3	.	.	TRBJ2-1	CASSPRAGNNEQFF	TGTGCCAGCAGCCCCAGGGCAGGGAACAATGAGCAGTTCTTC
TRBV20-1	TRBD1	once	TRBJ2-3	CRTGGPTDTQYF	TGCAGAACAGGGGGGCCCACAGATACGCAGTATTTT
TRBV7-2	.	few	TRBJ2-4	CASKIGPRNIQYF	TGTGCCAGCAAGATCGGACCGAGGAACATTCAGTACTTC
TRBV7-2	TRBD2	.	TRBJ2-3	CASISGGDRTTSQYF	TGTGCCAGCATCTCGGGGGGAGACCGGACCACATCCCAGTATTTT
TRBV5-1	.	.	TRBJ2-3	CASSPFRGTQDTQYF	TGCGCCAGCAGCCCTTTCCGGGGGACACAAGATACGCAGTATTTT
TRBV15	.	.	TRBJ1-6	CATSPAGRIKNSPLHF	TGTGCCACCAGCCCCGCGGGACGGATAAAAAATTCACCCCTCCACTTT
TRBV9	.	.	TRBJ2-5	CASGFQAKETQYF	TGTGCCAGCGGTTTCCAGGCGAAGGAGACCCAGTACTTC
TRBV29-1	.	.	TRBJ2-2	CSVDRGTGELFF	TGCAGCGTTGACAGGGGAACCGGGGAGCTGTTTTTT
TRBV7-2	.	.	TRBJ2-5	CASSSSRSGAETQYF	TGTGCCAGCAGCTCCTCCCGGTCCGGGGCCGAGACCCAGTACTTC
TRBV7-2	.	.	TRBJ1-1	CASSPYRMNTEAFF	TGTGCCAGCAGCCCCTACCGCATGAACACTGAAGCTTTCTTT
TRBV14	.	.	TRBJ2-1	CASSQVSWKGQFF	TGTGCCAGCAGCCAAGTCTCTTGGAAGGGCCAGTTCTTC
TRBV6-2/TRBV6-3	.	.	TRBJ2-1	CASSYGGNTPQFF	TGTGCCAGCAGTTACGGGGGTAACACGCCTCAGTTCTTC
TRBV29-1	TRBD1	many	TRBJ2-1	CSGGQDLSQFF	TGCAGCGGCGGACAGGATTTATCGCAGTTCTTC
TRBV6-2/TRBV6-3	.	.	TRBJ1-1	CASRLVNTEAFF	TGTGCCAGCAGGTTAGTGAACACTGAAGCTTTCTTT
TRBV29-1	TRBD1	.	TRBJ2-1	CSAAPQGVFREQFF	TGCAGCGCCGCTCCCCAGGGGGTCTTTAGGGAGCAGTTCTTC
TRBV3-1	.	.	TRBJ1-1	CASSASPTVTEAFF	TGTGCCAGCAGCGCATCGCCGACAGTCACTGAAGCTTTCTTT
TRBV4-3	TRBD2	.	TRBJ2-1	CASSPSWATSGRDEQFF	TGCGCCAGCAGCCCGTCGTGGGCGACTAGCGGGAGAGATGAGCAGTTCTTC
TRBV9	TRBD2	.	TRBJ2-5	CASSVGGRYETQYF	TGTGCCAGCAGCGTTGGCGGGAGGTATGAGACCCAGTACTTC
TRBV6-2/TRBV6-3	TRBD1	.	TRBJ1-5	CASSPLQMTGRNQPQHF	TGTGCCAGCAGTCCTCTGCAGATGACAGGGCGCAATCAGCCCCAGCATTTT
TRBV20-1	TRBD1	many	TRBJ2-3	CSARPRQGYVTDTQYF	TGCAGTGCTAGGCCCCGACAGGGGTATGTCACAGATACGCAGTATTTT
TRBV4-1	TRBD2	.	TRBJ2-3	CASSPSPPGLAEDTQYF	TGCGCCAGCAGCCCGAGCCCCCCGGGACTAGCGGAAGATACGCAGTATTTT
TRBV2	.	few	TRBJ1-6	CASSVGGRSYNSPLHF	TGTGCCAGCAGTGTGGGGGGGAGATCCTATAATTCACCCCTCCACTTT
TRBV30	.	.	TRBJ1-4	CAWSGVANEKLFF	TGTGCCTGGAGTGGGGTGGCTAATGAAAAACTGTTTTTT
TRBV24-1	TRBD2	.	TRBJ2-1	CATSDGRGGNEQFF	TGTGCCACCAGTGATGGGCGGGGGGGCAATGAGCAGTTCTTC
TRBV20-1	.	few	TRBJ2-7	CSAKGGNHEQYF	TGCAGTGCTAAAGGCGGGAACCACGAGCAGTACTTC
TRBV2	.	.	TRBJ2-1	CASSEGRGNEFF	TGTGCCAGCAGTGAGGGGAGGGGGAATGAGTTCTTC
TRBV11-2	.	few	TRBJ2-5	CASSLDLYQETQYF	TGTGCCAGCAGCTTAGATCTGTACCAAGAGACCCAGTACTTC
TRBV13	.	.	TRBJ1-2	CASSLVSTLGKGYTF	TGTGCCAGCAGCTTAGTCTCGACTTTAGGGAAAGGCTACACCTTC
TRBV29-1	.	.	TRBJ1-1	CSAVRYMNTEAFF	TGCAGCGCAGTTCGGTATATGAACACTGAAGCTTTCTTT
TRBV5-1	.	few	TRBJ2-5	CASSRAPGGETQYF	TGCGCCAGCAGCCGAGCCCCTGGGGGTGAGACCCAGTACTTC
TRBV7-9	.	few	TRBJ2-5	CASNFDGFTQETQYF	TGTGCCAGCAACTTTGATGGGTTTACCCAAGAGACCCAGTACTTC
TRBV20-1	TRBD2	.	TRBJ2-7	CSAEETSGTYEQYF	TGCAGTGCGGAAGAGACTAGCGGAACCTACGAGCAGTACTTC
TRBV21-1	.	.	TRBJ1-4	CASLRPRCEKLFF	TGTGCCAGCCTCCGGCCCCGCTGTGAAAAACTGTTTTTT